These 28 T cell receptor beta chains were sequenced from one sample in a study of blood T cell repertoires in COVID-19. Only in-frame clones appear in the TCRdb table, and some are missing; sequencing was by immunoSEQ multiplex PCR. The profile covers tens of thousands of clones, with 85% appearing a single time and 12% taken by the ten largest. Input material: peripheral blood. The receptor source for this set is a human donor in a cohort sampled during active COVID-19.

This chain connects TRBV3-1 (or the pseudogene TRBV3-2) to TRBJ1-3; the match to TRBD1 covers 7 bases. Germline assignment: CDR1 LGHDT and CDR2 YNNKEL (reference sequence). V lost 3 bases to trimming and J lost 5 bases; unmatched junction nucleotides: 4. This CDR3 comprises 14 residues. The CDR3 loop reads CASSHWDRRNTIYF. CDR3 coding DNA: TGTGCCAGCAGCCACTGGGACAGACGAAACACCATATATTTT.

This chain links TRBV4-3 with TRBJ1-3; D is uncertain. The V end lost 1 base, the J end lost 8 bases, and 15 bases lay between the germline ends. The CDR3 has 15 residues. CDR1 is LGHNA and CDR2 is YSLEER in the germline V gene. The CDR3 region has the DNA TGCGCCAGCAGCCAAGGTTCGGCAGCGGGTTACACCATATATTTT. As protein: CASSQGSAAGYTIYF.

This chain connects TRBV7-9 to TRBJ2-3, with TRBD2 matching 9 bases. The junction had 3 bases not matched to a gene; V was cut back by 5 bases and J by 0 bases. The germline CDR1 and CDR2 sequences are SEHNR and FQNEAQ (reference sequence). This CDR3 has 15 residues. The CDR3 bases are TGTGCCAGCAGCCCCGCGGGGGGGAGCACAGATACGCAGTATTTT. It encodes CASSPAGGSTDTQYF.

V usage is TRBV21-1 and J usage is TRBJ2-7; the D segment call TRBD2 is taken from the table without a DNA check. TRBV21-1 is described as a pseudogene. This CDR3 is built from 14 residues. The CDR3 nucleotides read TGTGCCAGCAGCCCCCGTCTAAGCTCCTACGAGCAGTACTTC. It translates to CASSPRLSSYEQYF.

The J gene is TRBJ1-2, the V gene TRBV5-6; the D gene is possibly TRBD1 (5 bases). Germline-derived CDR1 and CDR2 are SGHDT and YYEEEE. CDR3 length: 15 amino acids. V lost 6 bases, J lost 4 bases, and 19 bases lay in between. The CDR3 is CASNYNGATLYGYTF. The DNA for the CDR3 is TGTGCCAGCAACTATAATGGGGCAACCCTCTATGGCTACACCTTC.

This chain joins TRBV11-3 and TRBJ2-1, with TRBD1 identical over 9 bases. Germline CDR1 SGHNT, CDR2 YENEEA. The CDR3 length is 17 residues. The trim removed 6 bases at V and 0 bases at J, leaving 9 bases unmatched. The CDR3 bases are TGTGCCAGCAGTCCTAGGGGGACAGGGAGCTCCTACAATGAGCAGTTCTTC. Protein product: CASSPRGTGSSYNEQFF.

This chain connects TRBV4-3 to TRBJ2-5, with 7 positions matching TRBD2. The CDR3 is 14 residues long. The germline V gene encodes CDR1 LGHNA and CDR2 YSLEER. The J segment lost 2 bases and the V segment lost 2 bases, leaving 2 bases of the junction unmatched. The CDR3 is CASSQFGRQETQYF. In nucleotides, the CDR3 is TGCGCCAGCAGCCAATTCGGGAGGCAAGAGACCCAGTACTTC.

The chain joins TRBV15 to TRBJ2-3, with 10 positions matching TRBD1. V trimming: 4 bases; J trimming: 3 bases; junction bases outside the gene matches: 4. The germline CDR1 and CDR2 sequences are LNHNV and YYDKDF (reference sequence). The CDR3 has 15 amino acids. The CDR3 region has the DNA TGTGCCACCAGCAAGGACAGGGGGTATACAGATACGCAGTATTTT. It codes for CATSKDRGYTDTQYF.

This clone has just one count. This chain connects TRBV5-4 to TRBJ2-2; 16 bases line up with TRBD2. The J segment lost 4 bases and the V segment lost 8 bases, leaving 11 bases of the junction unmatched. The V gene's germline CDR1 is SGHNT and CDR2 YYREEE (reference sequence). This CDR3 contains 18 residues. CDR3 residues: CASSRGTSGRAITGELFF. The CDR3 coding sequence is TGTGCCAGTTCCCGTGGGACTAGCGGGAGGGCCATCACCGGGGAGCTGTTTTTT.

V usage is TRBV15 and J usage is TRBJ2-7; tentatively, D is TRBD1 (5 bases). The germline V and J ends were trimmed by 4 bases and 2 bases, with 9 bases remaining between them. Looked up from germline, CDR1 is LNHNV and CDR2 is YYDKDF (reference sequence). The CDR3 extends over 13 amino acids. The CDR3 coding sequence is TGTGCCACCAGCATAGGACAAGCCTACGAGCAGTACTTC. This sequence encodes CATSIGQAYEQYF.

The rearrangement uses TRBV28 and TRBJ2-7; 8 bases line up with TRBD1. CDR1 and CDR2 (germline): MDHEN, SYDVKM. There are 15 residues in the CDR3. With 2 bases clipped from V and 3 bases from J, the junction kept 6 bases outside the gene matches. CDR3 sequence (DNA): TGTGCCAGCAGTTTAGGCGGACAGGGCGGCTACGAGCAGTACTTC. Amino acid sequence: CASSLGGQGGYEQYF.

The chain recombines TRBV3-1 (or the pseudogene TRBV3-2) with TRBJ2-3; 7 bases are a match to TRBD1. Germline lookup yields CDR1 LGHDT and CDR2 YNNKEL (reference sequence). This CDR3 spans 14 amino acids. V lost 1 base to trimming and J lost 6 bases; unmatched junction nucleotides: 4. The CDR3 DNA reads TGTGCCAGCAGCCAAGTCTTACAGGGGGATACGCAGTATTTT. This sequence encodes CASSQVLQGDTQYF.

The chain joins TRBV7-2 to TRBJ1-5; 10 bases are a match to TRBD1. This CDR3 spans 15 amino acids. The V segment lost 3 bases and the J segment 4 bases; nucleotides outside the gene matches: 3. From germline, CDR1 is SGHTA and CDR2 FQGNSA. For the CDR3, the DNA is TGTGCCAGCAGCTTGGGACAGGGGATGAATCAGCCCCAGCATTTT. Amino acids: CASSLGQGMNQPQHF.

This sequence joins TRBV3-1 (or the pseudogene TRBV3-2) and TRBJ2-5; D remains ambiguous. There are 13 residues in the CDR3. The germline gives CDR1 LGHDT, CDR2 YNNKEL (reference sequence). Trimming removed 4 bases from V and 0 bases from J, with 6 bases in between. The CDR3 nucleotides are TGTGCCAGCAGCCCCAGTAACCAAGAGACCCAGTACTTC. Protein: CASSPSNQETQYF.

This clone was seen just once. The chain recombines TRBV5-1 with TRBJ2-1; D may be TRBD1 (6 bases). V gave up 0 bases and J gave up 2 bases, with 6 bases separating them. Germline V gene data show CDR1 as SGHRS and CDR2 as YFSETQ. This CDR3 contains 14 residues. The CDR3 nucleotides are TGCGCCAGCAGCTTGGGGACAGCCTACAATGAGCAGTTCTTC. This codes for CASSLGTAYNEQFF.

This clone turned up a few times. The genes are TRBV7-9 and TRBJ2-7, with TRBD1 identical over 7 bases. Germline V gene sequence: CDR1 SEHNR, CDR2 FQNEAQ (reference sequence). This CDR3 is built from 12 residues. The J segment lost 4 bases and the V segment lost 5 bases, leaving 2 bases of the junction unmatched. The CDR3 nucleotides read TGTGCCAGCAGCCCAGGGGGTTACGAGCAGTACTTC. Translated: CASSPGGYEQYF.

The chain joins TRBV27 to TRBJ1-4; 8 nucleotides match TRBD1. The CDR3 contains 14 residues. Losses at the gene ends were 5 bases for V and 3 bases for J; bases not matched to a gene: 2. CDR1 is MNHEY, CDR2 SMNVEV, per germline (reference sequence). The chain's CDR3 is CASSQQGANEKLFF. DNA of the CDR3: TGTGCCAGCAGTCAACAGGGGGCTAATGAAAAACTGTTTTTT.

This clone was picked up a small number of times. The V and J genes are TRBV14 and TRBJ1-2, with 10 bases identical to TRBD1. Looked up from germline, CDR1 is SGHDN and CDR2 is FVKESK. The CDR3 loop spans 16 amino acids. V lost 3 bases to trimming and J lost 4 bases; unmatched junction nucleotides: 8. The CDR3 is CASSQGTGVVFYGYTF. For the CDR3, the DNA is TGTGCCAGCAGCCAGGGGACAGGGGTTGTTTTCTATGGCTACACCTTC.

The rearrangement joins TRBV9 to TRBJ2-7, with TRBD2 identical over 11 bases. V was clipped by 5 bases and J by 6 bases; unmatched bases: 19. There are 18 residues in the CDR3. CDR1 and CDR2 from the germline V gene are SGDLS and YYNGEE. The CDR3 DNA sequence: TGTGCCAGCAGTCCGGGACAGAGTTACCTAGCGGGGGGTTTCGAGCAGTACTTC. Translated, it gives CASSPGQSYLAGGFEQYF.

This clone was seen only a few times. The chain is built from TRBV7-2 and TRBJ2-7; 7 bases are a match to TRBD1. After removal of 5 bases from V and 0 bases from J, the junction contained 4 bases not matched to a gene. Germline CDR1 SGHTA, CDR2 FQGNSA. This CDR3 has 14 residues. CDR3 sequence (DNA): TGTGCCAGCAGCACGGACAGGAACTCCTACGAGCAGTACTTC. Translating gives CASSTDRNSYEQYF.

The chain combines TRBV4-1 with TRBJ1-5; D gene unclear. The CDR3 is 18 residues long. CDR1 is MGHRA and CDR2 is YSYEKL in the germline V gene. The V end lost 0 bases, the J end lost 0 bases, and 15 bases lay between the germline ends. CDR3 DNA sequence: TGCGCCAGCAGCCAAGATTATGAGCAGCGCTATAGCAATCAGCCCCAGCATTTT. Translated: CASSQDYEQRYSNQPQHF.

This chain joins TRBV5-3 and TRBJ2-1, with 7 bases identical to TRBD2. TRBV5-3 is flagged as an ORF with uncertain function. CDR3 length: 23 residues. V was clipped by 4 bases and J by 3 bases; unmatched bases: 31. CDR3 protein: CARSTPPTCCLSLEREYYNEQFF. The CDR3 nucleotides are TGTGCCAGAAGCACACCCCCAACGTGCTGTTTGTCGCTAGAGCGGGAATACTACAATGAGCAGTTCTTC.

This sequence joins TRBV30 and TRBJ1-4; TRBD1 is a possible D gene (5 bases). The CDR3 has 13 residues. CDR1 and CDR2 from the germline V gene are GTSNPN and SVGIG (reference sequence). With 4 bases removed from V and 7 bases from J, the gap between germline ends came to 13 bases. The chain's CDR3 is CAWMRGPGEKLFF. DNA of the CDR3: TGTGCCTGGATGCGGGGACCGGGTGAAAAACTGTTTTTT.

In its sample, this clone was seen once. The CDR3 DNA follows: TGTGCCAGTAGGTCTAGGGGTTTGGGTGAAGCTTTCTTT. It codes for CASRSRGLGEAFF. The genes are TRBV19 and TRBJ1-1, with D possibly being TRBD1 (5 bases). The CDR3 sequence is 13 residues long. Trimming stripped 6 bases from V and 7 bases from J, with 15 bases between. Germline assignment: CDR1 LNHDA and CDR2 SQIVND (reference sequence). Full variable domain (rest looked up from reference TRBV19 and TRBJ1-1): DGGITQSPKYLFRKEGQNVTLSCEQNLNHDAMYWYRQDPGQGLRLIYYSQIVNDFQKGDIAEGYSVSREKKESFPLTVTSAQKNPTAFYLCASRSRGLGEAFFGQGTRLTVV.

V and J are TRBV6-5 and TRBJ2-7, with D perhaps matching TRBD2 (6 bases). The CDR3 spans 15 residues. V was cut by 6 bases and J by 2 bases, with 17 bases left in between. The germline V gene encodes CDR1 MNHEY and CDR2 SVGAGI. DNA of the CDR3: TGTGCCAGCAGATCCCACGGGAGCGCCCCCTACGAGCAGTACTTC. Its translation: CASRSHGSAPYEQYF.

The chain joins TRBV30 to TRBJ2-7; 12 bases map to TRBD2. Germline lookup yields CDR1 GTSNPN and CDR2 SVGIG (reference sequence). The CDR3 is 13 residues long. The V segment lost 4 bases and the J segment 5 bases; nucleotides outside the gene matches: 3. Here the CDR3 reads CAWTSGRAHEQYF. In nucleotides, the CDR3 is TGTGCCTGGACTAGCGGGAGGGCCCACGAGCAGTACTTC. Supplemented by reference TRBV30 and TRBJ2-7, the full variable domain reads SQTIHQWPATLVQPVGSPLSLECTVEGTSNPNLYWYRQAAGRGLQLLFYSVGIGQISSEVPQNLSASRPQDRQFILSSKKLLLSDSGFYLCAWTSGRAHEQYFGPGTRLTVT.

The chain joins TRBV28 to TRBJ1-2; TRBD1 matches at 8 bases. The CDR3 has 17 residues. CDR1 MDHEN and CDR2 SYDVKM come from the germline V gene. V dropped 5 bases and J dropped 3; count of bases not matched to a gene: 14. The CDR3 sequence is CASSVTGQALRDYGYTF. DNA for the CDR3: TGTGCCAGCAGTGTGACGGGACAGGCCCTTCGGGACTATGGCTACACCTTC.

V and J are TRBV10-2 and TRBJ2-1, with 7 bases identical to TRBD2. The V gene end was trimmed by 8 bases and the J gene end by 8 bases; junction bases not matched to a gene: 15. The CDR3 is made up of 15 amino acids. Per germline, CDR1 WSHSY and CDR2 SAAADI. The DNA for the CDR3 is TGCGCCAGCTTCGCAGTGGGAGCGGGATCCCATGAGCAGTTCTTC. Translating it yields CASFAVGAGSHEQFF.